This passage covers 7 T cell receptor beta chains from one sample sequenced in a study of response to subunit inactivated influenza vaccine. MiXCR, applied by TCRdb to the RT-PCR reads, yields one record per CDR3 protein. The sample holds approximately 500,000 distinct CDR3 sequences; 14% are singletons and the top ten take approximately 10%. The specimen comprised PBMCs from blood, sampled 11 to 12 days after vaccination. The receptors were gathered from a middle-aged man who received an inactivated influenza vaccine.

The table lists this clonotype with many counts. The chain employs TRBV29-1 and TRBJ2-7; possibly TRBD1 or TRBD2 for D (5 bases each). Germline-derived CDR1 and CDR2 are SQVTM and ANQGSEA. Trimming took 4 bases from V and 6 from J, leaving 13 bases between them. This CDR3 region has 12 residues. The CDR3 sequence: CSVGVGTREQYF. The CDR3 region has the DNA TGCAGCGTTGGGGTCGGGACCCGCGAGCAGTACTTC.

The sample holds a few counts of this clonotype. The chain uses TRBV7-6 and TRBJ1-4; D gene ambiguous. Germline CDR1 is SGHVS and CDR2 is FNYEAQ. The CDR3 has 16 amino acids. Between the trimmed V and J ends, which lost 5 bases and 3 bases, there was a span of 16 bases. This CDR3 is CASSPRRGNANEKLFF. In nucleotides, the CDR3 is TGTGCCAGCAGCCCTCGGCGGGGAAATGCTAATGAAAAACTGTTTTTT. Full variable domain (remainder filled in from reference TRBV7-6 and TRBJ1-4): GAGVSQSPRYKVTKRGQDVALRCDPISGHVSLYWYRQALGQGPEFLTYFNYEAQQDKSGLPNDRFSAERPEGSISTLTIQRTEQRDSAMYRCASSPRRGNANEKLFFGSGTQLSVL.

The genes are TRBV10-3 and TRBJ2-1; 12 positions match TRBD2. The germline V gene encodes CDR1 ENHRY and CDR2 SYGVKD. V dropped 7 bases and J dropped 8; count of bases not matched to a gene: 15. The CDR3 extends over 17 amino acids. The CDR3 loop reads CAITTLVPSGRADEQFF. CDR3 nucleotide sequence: TGTGCCATCACCACCCTCGTTCCTAGCGGGAGGGCCGATGAGCAGTTCTTC.

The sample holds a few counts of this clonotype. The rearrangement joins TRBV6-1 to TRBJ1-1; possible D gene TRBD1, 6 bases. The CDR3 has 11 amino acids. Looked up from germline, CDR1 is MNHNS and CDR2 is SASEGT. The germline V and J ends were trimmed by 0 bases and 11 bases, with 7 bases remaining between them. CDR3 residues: CASSEAGGAFF. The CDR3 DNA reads TGTGCCAGCAGTGAAGCAGGGGGGGCTTTCTTT.

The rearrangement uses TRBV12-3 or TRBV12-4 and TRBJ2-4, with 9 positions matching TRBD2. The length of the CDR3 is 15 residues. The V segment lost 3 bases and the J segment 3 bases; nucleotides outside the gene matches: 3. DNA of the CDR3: TGTGCCAGCAGTTTCGCGGGAGGGGGCAAAAACATTCAGTACTTC. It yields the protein CASSFAGGGKNIQYF.

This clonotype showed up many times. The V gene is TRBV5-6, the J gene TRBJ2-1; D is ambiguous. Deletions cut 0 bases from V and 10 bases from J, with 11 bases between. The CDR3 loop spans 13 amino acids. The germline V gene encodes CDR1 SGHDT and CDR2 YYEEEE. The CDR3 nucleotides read TGTGCCAGCAGCTTGGCCCTGGCACGGGAGCAGTTCTTC. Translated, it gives CASSLALAREQFF.

CDR3: CASSLTSPYGYTF. The DNA of the CDR3 is TGTGCCAGCAGCTTAACAAGCCCTTATGGCTACACCTTC. This rearrangement joins TRBV7-2 to TRBJ1-2; D ambiguous. V was pared by 2 bases and J by 5 bases, with 9 bases between. The germline gives CDR1 SGHTA, CDR2 FQGNSA. The CDR3 extends over 13 amino acids.